This T cell receptor (beta chain) originates from a study of T cells in Graves' hyperthyroidism and ophthalmopathy. The wider study: Initial diagnosis, before any treatment, was when peripheral blood was collected. Study-wide points: In the blood, most expanded thyroid clonotypes above 0.001 appeared as well. Model output signaled ophthalmopathy a median approximately six months ahead of onset.

On this clonotype itself: Its antigen is still unknown. The CDR3 carries no conserved terminal phenylalanine or tryptophan, so it likely arises from a read error.

In germline, CDR1 is KGHSH, CDR2 LQKENI. V was pared by 3 bases and J by 4 bases, with 10 bases between. The CDR3 contains 13 residues. TCR beta CDR3 region amplification was performed from RNA transcripts. A first-round RT-PCR of the TCR CDR3 used the HTBI primer set. TCRdb independently ran MiXCR on the multiplex PCR reads; one entry per CDR3 protein. The table has around 760,000 distinct CDR3 sequences, 30% to 40% seen once; the top ten hold roughly 31%. It was considered stable Graves' hyperthyroidism when ophthalmopathy did not progress within 18 months. Sequenced material: blood. The source of this sequence is a woman aged 40 to 55 with Graves' hyperthyroidism. The genes are TRBV18 and TRBJ2-7; D perhaps matches TRBD1 (6 bases). The CDR3 DNA reads as TGTGCCAGCTCACCTATAGGGGGTTACGAGCAGTACCTC. Translation: CASSPIGGYEQYL.